This TCR beta chain was sequenced during a study of blood T cell repertoires in COVID-19. The CDR3 extends over 14 amino acids. Germline V CDR1 and CDR2: LNHDA, SQIVND (reference sequence). V shed 3 bases and J shed 1 base, with 9 bases lying between them. The repertoire was sequenced with immunoSEQ multiplex PCR; TCRdb's copy has only in-frame clones and lacks some. The table includes 250,000 or so clones, around 90% detected once. The sample consisted of PBMCs or T cells enriched from blood (not recorded which). The chain is built from TRBV19 and TRBJ1-1; D is undetermined. The receptor was derived from a woman aged 25-40 years with acute COVID-19. This chain's CDR3 is CASSIRDTNTEAFF. The CDR3 DNA is TGTGCCAGTAGTATTCGGGATACGAACACTGAAGCTTTCTTT. Filled out from reference TRBV19 and TRBJ1-1, the complete variable domain reads DGGITQSPKYLFRKEGQNVTLSCEQNLNHDAMYWYRQDPGQGLRLIYYSQIVNDFQKGDIAEGYSVSREKKESFPLTVTSAQKNPTAFYLCASSIRDTNTEAFFGQGTRLTVV.